Listed below are T cell receptor beta chains from one sample, sequenced in a study of T cells expressing NK-cell markers. TCRdb reprocessed the 5' RACE reads and reports one entry per CDR3 protein, with no DNA. Here the sample table reports 150,000 or so distinct CDR3 sequences. The sequencing input was blood T cells: a sorted CD56 or NKG2C T cell subset, CD4+ or CD8+ T cells, or bulk PBMC T cells (not recorded which). The receptors were gathered from a woman between 18 and 70 years old in good health. Both conserved end residues are part of each CDR3.

>TRBJ2-3|TRBV14
CASSQERAGNTDTQYF
>TRBJ2-4|TRBV19
CASSGQGRAKNIQYF
>TRBJ2-5|TRBV2
CASSEVPRETQYF
>TRBJ2-1|TRBV6-2/TRBV6-3
CASSSWRTGEVEQFF
>TRBJ2-3|TRBV19
CASSISGVTDTQYF
>TRBJ2-7|TRBV7-9
CASSTSSTGRYEQYF
>TRBJ2-1|TRBV3-1
CASSQGTSFYEQFF
>TRBJ1-6|TRBV5-1
CASSLAGDYNSPLHF
>TRBJ2-1|TRBV20-1
CSRPVGNEQFF
>TRBJ1-5|TRBV6-1
CASRMTENQPQHF
>TRBJ2-4|TRBV5-1
CASSLGEAKNIQYF
>TRBJ1-5|TRBV21-1
CASSVSRGHVYSNQPQHF
>TRBJ2-7|TRBV10-3
CAISENRERGSYEQYF
>TRBJ2-5|TRBV12-3/TRBV12-4
CASSSGLTWAQETQYF
>TRBJ2-2|TRBV24-1
CATSDPQRGPNTGELFF
>TRBJ2-1|TRBV3-1
CASSLTLRGSNEQFF
>TRBJ2-2|TRBV5-1
CASSTGGPNTGELFF
>TRBJ1-1|TRBV20-1
CSAIHTFRSEAFF
>TRBJ1-6|TRBV20-1
CSATTGGNSPLHF
>TRBJ2-7|TRBV2
CASSEGSGTRSGDF
>TRBJ1-5|TRBV12-3/TRBV12-4
CASSRTGLNQPQHF
>TRBJ2-1|TRBV7-2
CASRGQPYNEQFF
>TRBJ2-2|TRBV24-1
CATSDPGQGFAGELFF
>TRBJ1-2|TRBV3-1
CASSRQGAGYTF
>TRBJ1-5|TRBV5-1
CASSPGGGIRPQHF
>TRBJ2-4|TRBV5-1
CASSFSGQELNIQYF
>TRBJ2-7|TRBV6-6
CATRGDGIYEQYF
>TRBJ2-1|TRBV7-8
CASRSLAAGNEQFF
>TRBJ1-5|TRBV6-1
CASREQVRGNQPQHF
>TRBJ2-1|TRBV7-9
CASSPGQGPSYNEQFF
>TRBJ2-7|TRBV6-5
CASSGRGFEQYF
>TRBJ2-5|TRBV20-1
CSALVAGRPETQYF
>TRBJ1-6|TRBV10-3
CAISESQQGAALHF